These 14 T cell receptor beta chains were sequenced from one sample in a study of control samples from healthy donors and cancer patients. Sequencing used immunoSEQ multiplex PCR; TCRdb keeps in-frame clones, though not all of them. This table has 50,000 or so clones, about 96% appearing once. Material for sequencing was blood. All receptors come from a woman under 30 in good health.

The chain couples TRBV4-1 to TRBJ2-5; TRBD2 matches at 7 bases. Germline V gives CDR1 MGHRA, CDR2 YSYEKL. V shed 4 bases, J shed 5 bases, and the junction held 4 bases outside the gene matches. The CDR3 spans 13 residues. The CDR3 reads CASSPAGRETQYF. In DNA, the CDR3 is TGCGCCAGCAGCCCAGCGGGACGGGAGACCCAGTACTTC.

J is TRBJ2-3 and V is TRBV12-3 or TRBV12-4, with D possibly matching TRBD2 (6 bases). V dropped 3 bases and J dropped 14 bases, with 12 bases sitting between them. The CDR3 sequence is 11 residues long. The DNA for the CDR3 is TGTGCCAGCAGTTTGAACGGGGGAGGGTATTTT. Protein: CASSLNGGGYF.

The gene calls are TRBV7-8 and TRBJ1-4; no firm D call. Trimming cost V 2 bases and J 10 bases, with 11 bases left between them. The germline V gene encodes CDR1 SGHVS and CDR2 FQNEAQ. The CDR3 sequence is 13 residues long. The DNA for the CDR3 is TGTGCCAGCAGCTTAAGCACCGGTGCAAAACTGTTTTTT. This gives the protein CASSLSTGAKLFF.

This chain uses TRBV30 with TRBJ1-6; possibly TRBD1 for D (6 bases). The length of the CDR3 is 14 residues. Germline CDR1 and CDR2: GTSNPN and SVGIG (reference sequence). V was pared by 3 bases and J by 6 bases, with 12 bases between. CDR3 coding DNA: TGTGCCTGGAGAATCACAGGGAGTAATTCACCCCTCCACTTT. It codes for CAWRITGSNSPLHF.

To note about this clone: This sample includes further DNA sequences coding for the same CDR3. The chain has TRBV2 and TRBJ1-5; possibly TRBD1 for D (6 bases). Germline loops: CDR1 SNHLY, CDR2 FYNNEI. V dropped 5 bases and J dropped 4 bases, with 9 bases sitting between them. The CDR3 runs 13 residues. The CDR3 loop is CASSRRGNQPQHF. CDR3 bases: TGTGCCAGCAGTCGGAGGGGGAATCAGCCCCAGCATTTT.

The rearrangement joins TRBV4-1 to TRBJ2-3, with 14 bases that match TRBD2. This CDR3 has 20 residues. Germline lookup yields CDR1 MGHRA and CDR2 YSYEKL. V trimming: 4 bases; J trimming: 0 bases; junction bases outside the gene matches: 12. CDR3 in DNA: TGCGCCAGCAGCCTCCCCGCTAGGCGACTAGCGGGGGGGAGCACAGATACGCAGTATTTT. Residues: CASSLPARRLAGGSTDTQYF.

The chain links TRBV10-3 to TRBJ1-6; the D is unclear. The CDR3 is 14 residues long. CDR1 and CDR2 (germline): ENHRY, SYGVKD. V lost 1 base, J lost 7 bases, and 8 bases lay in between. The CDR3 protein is CAISEWAFNSPLHF. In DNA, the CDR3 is TGTGCCATCAGTGAGTGGGCCTTCAATTCACCCCTCCACTTT.

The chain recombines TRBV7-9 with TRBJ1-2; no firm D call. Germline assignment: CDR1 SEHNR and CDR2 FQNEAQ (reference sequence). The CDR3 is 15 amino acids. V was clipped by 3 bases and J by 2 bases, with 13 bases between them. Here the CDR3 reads CASSFSTANNYGYTF. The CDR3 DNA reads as TGTGCCAGCAGCTTTAGTACCGCCAACAACTATGGCTACACCTTC.

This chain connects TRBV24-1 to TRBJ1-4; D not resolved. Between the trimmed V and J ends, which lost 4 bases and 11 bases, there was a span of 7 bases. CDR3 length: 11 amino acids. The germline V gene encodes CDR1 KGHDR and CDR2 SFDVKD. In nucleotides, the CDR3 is TGTGCCACCAGTGAGCGAGGGAAACTGTTTTTT. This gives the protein CATSERGKLFF.

CDR3 in DNA: TGTGCCAGCAGGCGTGATACTAGCTACACCTACGAGCAGTACTTC. Translated, it gives CASRRDTSYTYEQYF. The chain uses TRBV27 and TRBJ2-7; possible D gene TRBD2, 6 bases. Trimming shortened V by 6 bases and J by 2 bases, and 17 bases separated the two germline ends. Germline CDR1 MNHEY, CDR2 SMNVEV (reference sequence). The CDR3 contains 15 residues.

CDR3 loop: CASSVGNTIYF. The CDR3 region has the DNA TGTGCCAGCAGCGTGGGAAACACCATATATTTT. The genes are TRBV9 and TRBJ1-3, with D unresolved. Germline CDR1 and CDR2: SGDLS and YYNGEE. The V and J ends lost 2 bases and 4 bases respectively, with 1 base between them. The CDR3 has 11 amino acids.

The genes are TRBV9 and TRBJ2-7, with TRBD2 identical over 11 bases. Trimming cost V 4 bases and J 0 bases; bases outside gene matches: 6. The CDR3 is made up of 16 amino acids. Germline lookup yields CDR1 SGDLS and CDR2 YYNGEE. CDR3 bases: TGTGCCAGCAGCCTTGGAGGGACTAGCGGCTCCTACGAGCAGTACTTC. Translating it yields CASSLGGTSGSYEQYF.

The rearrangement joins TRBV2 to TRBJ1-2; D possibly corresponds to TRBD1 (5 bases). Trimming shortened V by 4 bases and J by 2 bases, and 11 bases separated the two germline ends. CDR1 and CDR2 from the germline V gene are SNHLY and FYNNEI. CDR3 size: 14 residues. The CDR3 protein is CASSGGRPNYGYTF. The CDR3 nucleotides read TGTGCCAGCAGTGGGGGCAGACCCAACTATGGCTACACCTTC.

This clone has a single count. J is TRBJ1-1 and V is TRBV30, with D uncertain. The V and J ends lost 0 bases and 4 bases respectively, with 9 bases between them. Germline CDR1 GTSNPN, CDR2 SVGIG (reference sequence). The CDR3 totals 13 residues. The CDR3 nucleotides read TGTGCCTGGAGTGTAGAACGGTTCACTGAAGCTTTCTTT. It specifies CAWSVERFTEAFF.